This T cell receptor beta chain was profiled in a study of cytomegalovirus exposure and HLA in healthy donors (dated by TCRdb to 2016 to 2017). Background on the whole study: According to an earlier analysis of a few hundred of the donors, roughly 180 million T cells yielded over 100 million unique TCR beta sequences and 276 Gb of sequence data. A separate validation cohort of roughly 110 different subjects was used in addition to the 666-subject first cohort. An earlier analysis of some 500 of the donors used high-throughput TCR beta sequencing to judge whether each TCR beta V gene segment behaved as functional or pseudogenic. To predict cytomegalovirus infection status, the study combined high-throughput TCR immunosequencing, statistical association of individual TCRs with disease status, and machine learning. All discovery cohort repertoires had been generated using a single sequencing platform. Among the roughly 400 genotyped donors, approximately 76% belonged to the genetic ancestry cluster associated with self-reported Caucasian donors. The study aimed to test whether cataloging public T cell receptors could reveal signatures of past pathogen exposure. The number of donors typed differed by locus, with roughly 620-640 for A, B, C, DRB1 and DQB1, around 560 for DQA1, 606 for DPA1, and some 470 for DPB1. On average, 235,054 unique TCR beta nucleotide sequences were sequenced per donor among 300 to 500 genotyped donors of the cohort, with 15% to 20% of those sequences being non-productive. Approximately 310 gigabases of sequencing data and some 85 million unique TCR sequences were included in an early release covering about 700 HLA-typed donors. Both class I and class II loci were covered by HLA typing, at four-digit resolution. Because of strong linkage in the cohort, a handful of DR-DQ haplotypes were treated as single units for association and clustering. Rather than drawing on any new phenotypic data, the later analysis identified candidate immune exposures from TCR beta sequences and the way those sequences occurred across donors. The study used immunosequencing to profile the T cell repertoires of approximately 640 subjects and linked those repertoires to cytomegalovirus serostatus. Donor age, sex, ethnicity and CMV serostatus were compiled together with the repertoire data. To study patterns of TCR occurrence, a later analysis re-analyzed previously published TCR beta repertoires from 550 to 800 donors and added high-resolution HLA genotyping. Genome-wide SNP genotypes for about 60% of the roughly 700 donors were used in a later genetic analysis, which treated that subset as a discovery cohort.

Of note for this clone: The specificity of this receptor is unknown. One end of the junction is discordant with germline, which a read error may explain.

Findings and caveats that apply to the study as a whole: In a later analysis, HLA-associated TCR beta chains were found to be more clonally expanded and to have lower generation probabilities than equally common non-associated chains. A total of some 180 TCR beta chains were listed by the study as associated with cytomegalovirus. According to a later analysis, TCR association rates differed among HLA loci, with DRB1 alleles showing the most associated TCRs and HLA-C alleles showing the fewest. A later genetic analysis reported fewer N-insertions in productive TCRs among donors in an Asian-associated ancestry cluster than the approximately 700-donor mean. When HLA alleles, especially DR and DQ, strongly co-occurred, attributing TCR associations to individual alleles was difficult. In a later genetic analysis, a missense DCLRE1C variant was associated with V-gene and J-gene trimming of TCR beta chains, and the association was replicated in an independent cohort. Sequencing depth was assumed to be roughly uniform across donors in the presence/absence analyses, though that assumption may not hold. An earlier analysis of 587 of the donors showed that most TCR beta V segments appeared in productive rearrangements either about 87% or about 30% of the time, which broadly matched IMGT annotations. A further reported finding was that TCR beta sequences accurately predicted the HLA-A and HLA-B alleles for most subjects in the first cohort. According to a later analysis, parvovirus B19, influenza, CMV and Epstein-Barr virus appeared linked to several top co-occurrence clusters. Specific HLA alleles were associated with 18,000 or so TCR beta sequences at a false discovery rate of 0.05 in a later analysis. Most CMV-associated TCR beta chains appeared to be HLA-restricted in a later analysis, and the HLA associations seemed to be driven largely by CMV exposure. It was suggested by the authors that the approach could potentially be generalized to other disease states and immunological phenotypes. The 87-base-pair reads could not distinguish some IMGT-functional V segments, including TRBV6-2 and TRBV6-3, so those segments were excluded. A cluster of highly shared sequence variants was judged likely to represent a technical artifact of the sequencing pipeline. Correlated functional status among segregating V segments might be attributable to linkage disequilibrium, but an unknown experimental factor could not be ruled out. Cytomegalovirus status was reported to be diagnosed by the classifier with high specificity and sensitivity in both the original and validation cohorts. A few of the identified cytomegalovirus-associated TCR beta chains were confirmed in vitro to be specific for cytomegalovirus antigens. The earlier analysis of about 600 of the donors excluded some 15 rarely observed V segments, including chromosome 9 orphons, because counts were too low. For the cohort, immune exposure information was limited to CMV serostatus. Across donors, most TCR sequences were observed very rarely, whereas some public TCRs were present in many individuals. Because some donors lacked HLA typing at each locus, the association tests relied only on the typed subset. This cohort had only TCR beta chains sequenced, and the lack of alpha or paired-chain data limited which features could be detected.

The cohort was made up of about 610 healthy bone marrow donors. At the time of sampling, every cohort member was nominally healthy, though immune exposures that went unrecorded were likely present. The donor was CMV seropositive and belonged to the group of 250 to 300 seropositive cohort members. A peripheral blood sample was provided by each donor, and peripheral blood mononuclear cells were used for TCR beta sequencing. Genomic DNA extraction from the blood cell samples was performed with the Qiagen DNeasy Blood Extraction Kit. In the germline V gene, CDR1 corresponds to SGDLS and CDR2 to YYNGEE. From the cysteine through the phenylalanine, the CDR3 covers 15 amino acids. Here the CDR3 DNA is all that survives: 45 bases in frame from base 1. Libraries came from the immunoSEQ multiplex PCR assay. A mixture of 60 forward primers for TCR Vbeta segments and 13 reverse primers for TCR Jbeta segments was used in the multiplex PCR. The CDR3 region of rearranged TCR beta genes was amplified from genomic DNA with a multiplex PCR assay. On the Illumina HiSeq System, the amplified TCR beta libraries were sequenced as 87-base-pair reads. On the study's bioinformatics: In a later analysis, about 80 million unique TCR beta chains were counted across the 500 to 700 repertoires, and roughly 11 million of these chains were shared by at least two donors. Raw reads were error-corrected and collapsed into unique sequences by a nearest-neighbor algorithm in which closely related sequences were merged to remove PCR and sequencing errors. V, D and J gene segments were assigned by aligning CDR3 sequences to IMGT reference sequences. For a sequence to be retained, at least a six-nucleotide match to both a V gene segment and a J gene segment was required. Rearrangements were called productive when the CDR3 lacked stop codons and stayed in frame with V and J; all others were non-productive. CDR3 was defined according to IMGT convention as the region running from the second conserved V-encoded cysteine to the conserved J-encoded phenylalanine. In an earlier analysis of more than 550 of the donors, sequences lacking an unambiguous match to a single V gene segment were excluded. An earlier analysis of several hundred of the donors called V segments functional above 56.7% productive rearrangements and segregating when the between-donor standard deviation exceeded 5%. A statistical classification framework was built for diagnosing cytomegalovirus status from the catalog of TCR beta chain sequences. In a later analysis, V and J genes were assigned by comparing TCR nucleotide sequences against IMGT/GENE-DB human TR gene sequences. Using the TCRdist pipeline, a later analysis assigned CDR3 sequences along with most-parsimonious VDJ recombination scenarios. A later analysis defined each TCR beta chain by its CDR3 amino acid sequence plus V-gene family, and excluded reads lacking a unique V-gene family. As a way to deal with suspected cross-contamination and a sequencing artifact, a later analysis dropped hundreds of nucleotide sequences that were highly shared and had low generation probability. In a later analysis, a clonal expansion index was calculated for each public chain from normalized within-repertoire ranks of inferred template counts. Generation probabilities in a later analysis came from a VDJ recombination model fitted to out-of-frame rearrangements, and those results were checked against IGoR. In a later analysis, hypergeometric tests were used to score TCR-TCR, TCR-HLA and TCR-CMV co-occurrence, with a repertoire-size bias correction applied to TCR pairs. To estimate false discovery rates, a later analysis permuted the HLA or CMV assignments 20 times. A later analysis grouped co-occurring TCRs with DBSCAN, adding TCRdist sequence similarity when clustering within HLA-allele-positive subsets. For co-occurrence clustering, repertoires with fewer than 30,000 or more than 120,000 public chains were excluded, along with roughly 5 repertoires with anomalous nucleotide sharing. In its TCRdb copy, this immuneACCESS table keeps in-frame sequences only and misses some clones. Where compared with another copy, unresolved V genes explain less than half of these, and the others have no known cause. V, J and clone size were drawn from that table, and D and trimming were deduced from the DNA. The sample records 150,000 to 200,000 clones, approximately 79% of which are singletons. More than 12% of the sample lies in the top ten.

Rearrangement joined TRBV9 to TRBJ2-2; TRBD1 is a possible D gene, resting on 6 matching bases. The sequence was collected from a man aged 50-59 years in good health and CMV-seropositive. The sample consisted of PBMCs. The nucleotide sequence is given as TGTGCCAACAGCATAATGACAGGGAACACCGGGGAGCTGTTTTTT. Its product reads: CANSIMTGNTGELFF.